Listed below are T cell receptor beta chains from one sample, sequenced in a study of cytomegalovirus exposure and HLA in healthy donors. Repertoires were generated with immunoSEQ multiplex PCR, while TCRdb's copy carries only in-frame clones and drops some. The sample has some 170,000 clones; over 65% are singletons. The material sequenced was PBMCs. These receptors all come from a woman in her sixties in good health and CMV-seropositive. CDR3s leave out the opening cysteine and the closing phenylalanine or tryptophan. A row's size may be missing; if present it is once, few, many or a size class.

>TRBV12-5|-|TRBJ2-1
ASGATSGREYEQF
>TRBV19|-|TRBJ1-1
ATRRELNTEAF
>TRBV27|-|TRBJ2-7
ASKEYGTGNYEQY
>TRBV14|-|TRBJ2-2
ASSPKVGGSGELF
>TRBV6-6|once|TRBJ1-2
ASSYATRGYGYT
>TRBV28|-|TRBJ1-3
ASSEWTGSSGNTIY
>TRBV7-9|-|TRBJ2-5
ASPSGGEETQY
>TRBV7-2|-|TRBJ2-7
ASRLSGLGQY
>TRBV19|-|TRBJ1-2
AIRGRYGYT
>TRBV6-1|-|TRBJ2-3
ASSFSGASTDTQY
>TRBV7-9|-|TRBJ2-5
ASSLVLADQETQY
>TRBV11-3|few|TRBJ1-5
ASSPRGGLDQPQH
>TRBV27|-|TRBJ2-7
ASSLLWDRAFEQY